Following are 3 T cell receptor beta chains from one sample sequenced in a study of Graves' ophthalmopathy and Graves' hyperthyroidism. The authors amplified TCR beta CDR3 regions from RNA transcripts. Second-round multiplex PCR followed a first-round RT-PCR using HTBI primers. TCRdb reprocessed the multiplex PCR reads via MiXCR and lists one record per CDR3 protein. The sample includes over a million distinct CDR3 sequences, about 36% of them seen just once. Sequencing used peripheral blood or thyroid tissue (not recorded which). The origin of the receptors is an adult man with Graves' hyperthyroidism.

A few counts support this clonotype. This chain connects TRBV7-9 to TRBJ2-7, with TRBD1 identical over 12 bases. Losses at the gene ends were 5 bases for V and 4 bases for J; bases not matched to a gene: 12. Germline CDR1 reads SEHNR; CDR2 reads FQNEAQ (reference sequence). This CDR3 comprises 17 residues. CDR3 DNA sequence: TGTGCCAGCAGCGTAGAAGGAGGGGACAGGGGGCTGTACGAGCAGTACTTC. Translating it yields CASSVEGGDRGLYEQYF.

The chain recombines TRBV4-2 with TRBJ1-1; no reliable D call. Trimming removed 1 base from V and 5 bases from J, with 14 bases in between. The CDR3 length is 15 residues. From germline, CDR1 is LGHNA and CDR2 YNFKEQ. The CDR3 coding sequence is TGTGCCAGCAGCCAAGGTATCAGTCATAGGACTGAAGCTTTCTTT. It translates to CASSQGISHRTEAFF.

This clonotype has ten or more counts. This sequence joins TRBV27 and TRBJ2-5, with D perhaps TRBD1 (5 bases). CDR3 length: 13 residues. Germline CDR1 MNHEY, CDR2 SMNVEV (reference sequence). V lost 8 bases and J 0 bases, leaving 10 bases between the germline ends. The CDR3 reads CASSGWDQETQYF. CDR3 in DNA: TGTGCCAGCTCAGGGTGGGACCAAGAGACCCAGTACTTC.